This is a list of T cell receptor beta chains from one sample in a study of blood T cell repertoires in COVID-19. Clones were read by immunoSEQ multiplex PCR, and TCRdb kept only the in-frame ones, dropping some. This sample has approximately 150,000 clones; about 86% occur once, and the top ten carry about 2.4%. Sequenced input: PBMCs or T cells enriched from blood (not recorded which). Receptors were obtained from a man aged 35-49 years with acute COVID-19. The conserved cysteine and the conserved F or W are not part of the CDR3 here. The order of the fields is D gene, J gene, V gene, CDR3 protein. The D gene is left open where the match is weak.

TRBD2	TRBJ2-2	TRBV5-1	ASGPRGDTGELF
TRBD2	TRBJ2-7	TRBV9	ASSVAERETQEQY
TRBD1	TRBJ1-2	TRBV19	ASTMGQNQDGYT
.	TRBJ2-7	TRBV10-3	ASRLEGPYEQY
.	TRBJ1-6	TRBV4-2	ASSQSVRGGSNSPLH
.	TRBJ2-3	TRBV3-1/TRBV3-2	ASSQGTSPTQY
.	TRBJ2-1	TRBV2	ASLETSREQF
.	TRBJ2-7	TRBV6-5	ASSYSALGVYEQY
.	TRBJ2-7	TRBV19	ASSLSGDHEQY
.	TRBJ2-2	TRBV2	ASMGTGRDTGELF
.	TRBJ2-7	TRBV5-4	ASSLQGRLGEQY
.	TRBJ2-2	TRBV5-6	ASSPKKDSFTGELF
.	TRBJ2-7	TRBV3-1/TRBV3-2	ASSQGGLGGRYEQY
.	TRBJ1-3	TRBV19	ASSPMGSSGNTIY
.	TRBJ1-2	TRBV18	ASSDNREVYGYT
TRBD1	TRBJ1-2	TRBV30	AWRSKGTETNYGYT
TRBD1	TRBJ1-2	TRBV4-1	ASSLGTGDGYT
.	TRBJ1-2	TRBV2	ASSSSSGVTYGYT
.	TRBJ2-2	TRBV27	ASSFGPVNTGELF
TRBD2	TRBJ2-1	TRBV3-1/TRBV3-2	ASSQDSPASGYNEQF
.	TRBJ1-6	TRBV9	ASSVGQESPLH
TRBD2	TRBJ2-5	TRBV7-2	ASSSGTSGGAETQY
TRBD1	TRBJ2-7	TRBV6-5	ASSFLGQGADEQY
TRBD1	TRBJ1-1	TRBV7-2	ASSFGTGLMTEAF
TRBD1	TRBJ2-7	TRBV10-3	AIRPGQDYEQY
.	TRBJ2-2	TRBV4-2	ASSHTGANTGELF
.	TRBJ1-3	TRBV6-5	ASSYNSGNTIY
TRBD1	TRBJ1-2	TRBV12-3/TRBV12-4	ASSSGQGEGYT
TRBD2	TRBJ2-2	TRBV12-5	ASGPGLAENTGELF
.	TRBJ2-5	TRBV7-9	ASSPGGREETQY
.	TRBJ2-1	TRBV7-3	ASSLTGLRGNEQF
TRBD1	TRBJ1-1	TRBV28	ASRNPGQTNTEAF
TRBD1	TRBJ1-3	TRBV7-9	ASSPPGQGNTIY
TRBD1	TRBJ1-6	TRBV7-8	ASSLAPLQGGSPLH
TRBD2	TRBJ2-7	TRBV9	ASSVGPSGEYEQY
TRBD1	TRBJ1-2	TRBV7-8	ASSLTGGNYGYT
.	TRBJ2-7	TRBV21-1	ASSIRLDSTYEQY
.	TRBJ2-1	TRBV6-4	ASSESGPRGEQF